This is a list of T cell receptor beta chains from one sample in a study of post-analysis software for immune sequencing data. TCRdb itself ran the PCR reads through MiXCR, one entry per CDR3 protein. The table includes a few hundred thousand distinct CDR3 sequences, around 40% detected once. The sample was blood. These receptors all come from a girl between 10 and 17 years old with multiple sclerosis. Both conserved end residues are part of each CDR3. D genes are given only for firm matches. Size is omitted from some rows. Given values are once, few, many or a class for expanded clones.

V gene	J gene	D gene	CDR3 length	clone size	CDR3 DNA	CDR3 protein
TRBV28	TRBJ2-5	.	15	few	TGTGCCAGCAGTTACCGCCCCTACAGGGAAAAGACCCAGTACTTC	CASSYRPYREKTQYF
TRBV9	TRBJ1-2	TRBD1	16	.	TGTGCCAGCAGCGTAGGGGACAGGCTTGAGTCCTATGGCTACACCTTC	CASSVGDRLESYGYTF
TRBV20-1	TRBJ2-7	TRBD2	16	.	TGCAGTGCTCCCTTGGGAGGGAGTAGGTCCTACAATGAGCAGTACTTC	CSAPLGGSRSYNEQYF
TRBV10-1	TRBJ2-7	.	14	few	TGCGCCAGCAGTGAGGGGGACATGCAAGGCGAGCAGTACTTC	CASSEGDMQGEQYF
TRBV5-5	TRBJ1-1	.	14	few	TGTGCCAGCAGCTTGGGACCGGGAGGCACTGAAGCTTTCTTT	CASSLGPGGTEAFF
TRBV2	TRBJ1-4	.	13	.	TGTGCCAGCGGGCAGTACGAAAATGAAAAACTGTTTTTT	CASGQYENEKLFF
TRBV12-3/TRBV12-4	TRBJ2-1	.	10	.	TGTGCCAGCAGACAGTTTGAGCAGTTCTTC	CASRQFEQFF
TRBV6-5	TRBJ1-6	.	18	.	TGTGCCAGCAGTTACTTCCAACCTGGAGGGTCAGGGAATTCACCCCTCCACTTT	CASSYFQPGGSGNSPLHF
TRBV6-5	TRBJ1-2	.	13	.	TGTGCCAGCAGTTATTCGCGGGGGATCGGCTACACCTTC	CASSYSRGIGYTF
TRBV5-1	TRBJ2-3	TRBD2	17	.	TGCGCCAGCAGCTTGGAGGCTAGCGGGAGTTCGACAGATACGCAGTATTTT	CASSLEASGSSTDTQYF
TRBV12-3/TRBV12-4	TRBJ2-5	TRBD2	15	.	TGTGCCAGCAGTTTGACGGTAGCGGGGCTCAATGAGCAGTACTTC	CASSLTVAGLNEQYF
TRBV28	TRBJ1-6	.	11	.	TGTGCCAGCGGAATAGATAGCTCCCTCCACTTT	CASGIDSSLHF
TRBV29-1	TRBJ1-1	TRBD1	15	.	TGCAGCGTTCTGGCGGGAGGGGGCTTGAACACTGAAGCTTTCTTT	CSVLAGGGLNTEAFF
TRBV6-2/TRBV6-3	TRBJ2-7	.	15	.	TGTGCCAGCAGTTATCCGGGCGAAGTATCCTACGAGCAGTACTTC	CASSYPGEVSYEQYF
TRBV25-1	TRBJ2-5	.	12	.	TGTGCCAGCGGGCAGGACCAAGAGACCCAGTACTTC	CASGQDQETQYF
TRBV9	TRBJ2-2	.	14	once	TGTGCCAGCAGCGTATTAGCGAACACCGGGGAGCTGTTTTTT	CASSVLANTGELFF
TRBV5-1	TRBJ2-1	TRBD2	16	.	TGCGCCAGCAGCTCGACAGTGACTAGCGGGAAGGGGGAGCAGTTCTTC	CASSSTVTSGKGEQFF
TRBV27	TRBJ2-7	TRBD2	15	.	TGTGCCAGCAGGCCTGGACTAGCGGGAGGTCACGAGCAGTACTTC	CASRPGLAGGHEQYF
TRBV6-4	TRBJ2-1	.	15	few	TGTGCCAGCAGTGACAGGGGGGGGATCTACAATGAGCAGTTCTTC	CASSDRGGIYNEQFF
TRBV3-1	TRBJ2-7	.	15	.	TGTGCCAGCAGCCAAGAGTCACTAGCACCCTACGAGCAGTACTTC	CASSQESLAPYEQYF
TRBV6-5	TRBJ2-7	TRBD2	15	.	TGTGCCAGCAGGCCGACTAGCGAACCCTACAATGAGCAGTACTTC	CASRPTSEPYNEQYF
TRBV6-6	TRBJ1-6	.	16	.	TGTGCCAGCAGTTACTCGAGACAGGTTAATAATTCACCCCTCCACTTT	CASSYSRQVNNSPLHF
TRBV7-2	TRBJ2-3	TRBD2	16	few	TGTGCCAGCAGTTCAAGGACTAGCGGAGGAGCAGATACGCAGTATTTT	CASSSRTSGGADTQYF
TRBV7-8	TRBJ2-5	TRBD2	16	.	TGTGCCAGCAGCTCCGGACTAGCGGGAGATTGCGATGAGCAGTACTTC	CASSSGLAGDCDEQYF
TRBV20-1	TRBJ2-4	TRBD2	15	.	TGCAGTGCTGTGGGGGCCAGCGGGAGGGAAAGCATTCAGTACTTC	CSAVGASGRESIQYF
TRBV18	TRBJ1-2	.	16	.	TGTGCCAGCTCACCTTCCATCGGGACATCTAACTATGGCTACACCTTC	CASSPSIGTSNYGYTF
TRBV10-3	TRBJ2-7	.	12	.	TGTGCCATCAGTGAGACTGCCTACGAGCAGTACTTC	CAISETAYEQYF
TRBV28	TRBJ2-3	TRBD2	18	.	TGTGCCAGCAGTTTATGGGCTAGCGGGGTCGCCGGAGGGGATACGCAGTATTTT	CASSLWASGVAGGDTQYF
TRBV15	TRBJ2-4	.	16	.	TGTGCCACCAGCAGTAGGGGGGATCTAACCAAAAACATTCAGTACTTC	CATSSRGDLTKNIQYF
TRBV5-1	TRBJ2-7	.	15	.	TGCGCCAGCAGCCTACTACAGGGAACAACCTACGAGCAGTACTTC	CASSLLQGTTYEQYF
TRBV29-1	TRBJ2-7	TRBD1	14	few	TGCAGCGTGGGGACAGGGGCCTTCTACAATGAGCAGTACTTC	CSVGTGAFYNEQYF
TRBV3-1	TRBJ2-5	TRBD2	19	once	TGTGCCAGCAGCCAAGAAGTGCCGGGACTAGCGGGAGGGCGAGAGACCCAGTACTTC	CASSQEVPGLAGGRETQYF
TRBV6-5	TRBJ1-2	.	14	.	TGTGCCAGCAGTTACTCTCGGGGTGTTGGGGGCTACACCTTC	CASSYSRGVGGYTF
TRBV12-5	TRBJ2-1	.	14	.	TGTGCTAGTGTCGCCGGCGACCCTTACAATGAGCAGTTCTTC	CASVAGDPYNEQFF
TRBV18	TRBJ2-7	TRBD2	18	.	TGTGCCAGCTCACCGGAAGCTGGACTAGCGGGAGTTCGGTACGAGCAGTACTTC	CASSPEAGLAGVRYEQYF
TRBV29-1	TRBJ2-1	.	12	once	TGCAGCACCCGGACATCCTACAATGAGCAGTTCTTC	CSTRTSYNEQFF
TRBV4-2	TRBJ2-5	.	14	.	TGTGCCAGCAACCAAGGGGCCAGCCAAGAGACCCAGTACTTC	CASNQGASQETQYF